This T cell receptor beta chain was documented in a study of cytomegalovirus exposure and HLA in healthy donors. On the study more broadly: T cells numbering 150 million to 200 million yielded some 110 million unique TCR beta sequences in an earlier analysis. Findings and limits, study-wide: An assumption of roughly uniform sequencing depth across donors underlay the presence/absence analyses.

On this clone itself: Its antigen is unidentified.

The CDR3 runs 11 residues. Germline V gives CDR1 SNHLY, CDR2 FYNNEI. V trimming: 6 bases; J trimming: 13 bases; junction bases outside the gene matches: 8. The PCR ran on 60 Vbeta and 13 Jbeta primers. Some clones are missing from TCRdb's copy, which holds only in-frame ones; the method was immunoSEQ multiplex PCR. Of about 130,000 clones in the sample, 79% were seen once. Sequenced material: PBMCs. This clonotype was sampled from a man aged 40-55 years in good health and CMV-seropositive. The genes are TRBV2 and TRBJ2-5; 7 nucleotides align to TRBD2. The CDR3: CASSDTGGRYF. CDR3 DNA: TGTGCCAGCAGCGACACCGGCGGGAGGTACTTC.